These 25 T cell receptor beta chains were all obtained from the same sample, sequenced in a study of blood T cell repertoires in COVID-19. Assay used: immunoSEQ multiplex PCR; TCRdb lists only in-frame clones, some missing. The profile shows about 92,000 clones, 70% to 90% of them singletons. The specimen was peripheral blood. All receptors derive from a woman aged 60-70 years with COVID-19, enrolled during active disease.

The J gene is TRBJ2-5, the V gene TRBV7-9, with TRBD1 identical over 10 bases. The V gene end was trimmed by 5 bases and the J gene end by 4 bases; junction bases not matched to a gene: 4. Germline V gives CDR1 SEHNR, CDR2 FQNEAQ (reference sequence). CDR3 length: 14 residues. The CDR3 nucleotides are TGTGCCAGCAGCCGGGACAGGGGACGAGAGACCCAGTACTTC. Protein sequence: CASSRDRGRETQYF.

CDR3: CASSSEFGGEQYF. The CDR3 DNA sequence: TGTGCCAGCAGCTCAGAGTTTGGGGGGGAACAGTATTTT. J is TRBJ2-3 and V is TRBV5-4; the match to TRBD2 covers 7 bases. The V gene's germline CDR1 is SGHNT and CDR2 YYREEE (reference sequence). V gave up 3 bases and J gave up 12 bases; unmatched junction bases: 10. This CDR3 is 13 amino acids long.

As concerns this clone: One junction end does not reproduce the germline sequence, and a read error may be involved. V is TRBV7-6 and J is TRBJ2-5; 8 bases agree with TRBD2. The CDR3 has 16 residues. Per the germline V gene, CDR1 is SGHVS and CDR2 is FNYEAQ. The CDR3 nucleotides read TGTGCCAGCAACTTACGGGGGGGCGCTGGAAAGGAGACCCAGTACTTC. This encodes CASNLRGGAGKETQYF.

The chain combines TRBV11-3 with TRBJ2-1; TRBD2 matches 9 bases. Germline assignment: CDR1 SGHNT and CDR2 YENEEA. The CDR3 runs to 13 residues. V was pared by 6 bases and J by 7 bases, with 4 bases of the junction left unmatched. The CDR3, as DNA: TGTGCCAGCAGACGTAGCGGGGGAAATGAGCAGTTCTTC. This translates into CASRRSGGNEQFF. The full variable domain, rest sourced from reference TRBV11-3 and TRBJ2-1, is EAGVVQSPRYKIIEKKQPVAFWCNPISGHNTLYWYLQNLGQGPELLIRYENEEAVDDSQLPKDRFSAERLKGVDSTLKIQPAELGDSAVYLCASRRSGGNEQFFGPGTRLTVL.

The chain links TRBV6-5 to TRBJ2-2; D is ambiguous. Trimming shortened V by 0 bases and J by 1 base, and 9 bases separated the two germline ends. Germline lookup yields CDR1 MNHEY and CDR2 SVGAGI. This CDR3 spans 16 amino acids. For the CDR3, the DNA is TGTGCCAGCAGTTACTCGGTGCAGGTGAACACCGGGGAGCTGTTTTTT. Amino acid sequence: CASSYSVQVNTGELFF.

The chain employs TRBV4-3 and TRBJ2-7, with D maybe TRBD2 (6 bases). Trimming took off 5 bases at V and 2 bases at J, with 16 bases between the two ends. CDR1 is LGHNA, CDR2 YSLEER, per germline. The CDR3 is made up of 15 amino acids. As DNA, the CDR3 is TGCGCCAGCAGCACCGGGACGGGAGCAACCTACGAGCAGTACTTC. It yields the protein CASSTGTGATYEQYF.

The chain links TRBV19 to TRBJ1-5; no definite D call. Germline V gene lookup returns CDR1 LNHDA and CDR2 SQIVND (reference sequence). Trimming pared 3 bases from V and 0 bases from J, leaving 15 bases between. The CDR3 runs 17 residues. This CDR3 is CASSIFGSVNSNQPQHF. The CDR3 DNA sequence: TGTGCCAGTAGTATTTTCGGCAGCGTTAATAGCAATCAGCCCCAGCATTTT.

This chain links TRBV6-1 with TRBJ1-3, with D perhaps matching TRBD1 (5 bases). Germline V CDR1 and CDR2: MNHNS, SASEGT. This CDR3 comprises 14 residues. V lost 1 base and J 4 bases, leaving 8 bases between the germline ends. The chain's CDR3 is CASSEVSGGNTIYF. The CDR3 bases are TGTGCCAGCAGTGAAGTTTCAGGGGGAAACACCATATATTTT.

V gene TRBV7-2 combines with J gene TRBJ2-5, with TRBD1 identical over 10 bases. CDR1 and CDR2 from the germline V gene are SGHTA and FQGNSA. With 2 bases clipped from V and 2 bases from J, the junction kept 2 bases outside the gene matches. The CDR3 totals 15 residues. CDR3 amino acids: CASSLPGQGQETQYF. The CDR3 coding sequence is TGTGCCAGCAGCTTACCGGGACAGGGGCAAGAGACCCAGTACTTC. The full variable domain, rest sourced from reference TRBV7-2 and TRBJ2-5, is GAGVSQSPSNKVTEKGKDVELRCDPISGHTALYWYRQSLGQGLEFLIYFQGNSAPDKSGLPSDRFSAERTGGSVSTLTIQRTQQEDSAVYLCASSLPGQGQETQYFGPGTRLLVL.

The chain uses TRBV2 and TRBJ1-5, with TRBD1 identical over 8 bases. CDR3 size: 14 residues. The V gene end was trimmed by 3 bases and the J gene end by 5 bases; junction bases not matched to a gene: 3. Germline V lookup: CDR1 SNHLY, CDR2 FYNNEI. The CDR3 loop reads CASSETGAYQPQHF. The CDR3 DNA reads TGTGCCAGCAGTGAGACAGGGGCTTATCAGCCCCAGCATTTT. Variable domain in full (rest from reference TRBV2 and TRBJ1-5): EPEVTQTPSHQVTQMGQEVILRCVPISNHLYFYWYRQILGQKVEFLVSFYNNEISEKSEIFDDQFSVERPDGSNFTLKIRSTKLEDSAMYFCASSETGAYQPQHFGDGTRLSIL.

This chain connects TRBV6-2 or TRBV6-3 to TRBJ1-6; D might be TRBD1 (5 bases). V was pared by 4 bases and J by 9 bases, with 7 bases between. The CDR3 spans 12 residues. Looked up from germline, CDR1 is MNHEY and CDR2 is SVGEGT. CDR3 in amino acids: CASSWQGSPLHF. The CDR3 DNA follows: TGTGCCAGCAGTTGGCAGGGTTCACCCCTCCACTTT.

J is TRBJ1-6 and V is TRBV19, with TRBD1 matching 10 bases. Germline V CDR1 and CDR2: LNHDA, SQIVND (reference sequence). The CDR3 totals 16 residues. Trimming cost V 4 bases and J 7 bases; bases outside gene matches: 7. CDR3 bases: TGTGCCAGTAGTACGTCGACAGGGGGCACGAATTCACCCCTCCACTTT. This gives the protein CASSTSTGGTNSPLHF.

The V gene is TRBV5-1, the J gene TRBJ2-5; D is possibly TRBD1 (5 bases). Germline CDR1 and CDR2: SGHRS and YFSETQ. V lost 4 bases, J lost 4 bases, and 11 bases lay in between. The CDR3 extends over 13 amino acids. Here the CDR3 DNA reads TGCGCCAGCAGCCGCAGGGCGAGAGAGACCCAGTACTTC. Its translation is CASSRRARETQYF.

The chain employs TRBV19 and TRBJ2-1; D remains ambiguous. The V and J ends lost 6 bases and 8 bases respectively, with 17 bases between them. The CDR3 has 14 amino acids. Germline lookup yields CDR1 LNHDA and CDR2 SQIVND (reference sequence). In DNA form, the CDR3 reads TGTGCCAGTAGGCGAGAGGCCCAAATCTATGAGCAGTTCTTC. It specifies CASRREAQIYEQFF.

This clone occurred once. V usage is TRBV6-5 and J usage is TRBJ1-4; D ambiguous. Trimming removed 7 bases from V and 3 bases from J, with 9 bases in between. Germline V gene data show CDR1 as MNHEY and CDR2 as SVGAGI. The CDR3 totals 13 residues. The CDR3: CASTLNPNEKLFF. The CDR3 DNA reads TGTGCCAGCACCCTTAATCCTAATGAAAAACTGTTTTTT.

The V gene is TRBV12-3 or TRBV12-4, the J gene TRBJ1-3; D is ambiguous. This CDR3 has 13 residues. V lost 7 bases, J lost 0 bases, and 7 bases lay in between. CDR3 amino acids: CASTSLSGNTIYF. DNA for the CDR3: TGTGCCAGCACTAGCCTCTCTGGAAACACCATATATTTT.

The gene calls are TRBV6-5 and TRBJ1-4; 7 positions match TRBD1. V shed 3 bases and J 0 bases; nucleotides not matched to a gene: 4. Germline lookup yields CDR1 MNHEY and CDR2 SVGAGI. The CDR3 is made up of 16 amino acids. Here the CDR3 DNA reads TGTGCCAGCAGTTATCGACAGGGCCCAACTAATGAAAAACTGTTTTTT. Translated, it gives CASSYRQGPTNEKLFF.

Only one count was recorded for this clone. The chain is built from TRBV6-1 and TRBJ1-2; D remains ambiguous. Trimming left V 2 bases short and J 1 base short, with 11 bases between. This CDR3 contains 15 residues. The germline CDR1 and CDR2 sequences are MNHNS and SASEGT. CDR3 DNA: TGTGCCAGCAGTGAATGGATAGCAAATAACTATGGCTACACCTTC. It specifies CASSEWIANNYGYTF.

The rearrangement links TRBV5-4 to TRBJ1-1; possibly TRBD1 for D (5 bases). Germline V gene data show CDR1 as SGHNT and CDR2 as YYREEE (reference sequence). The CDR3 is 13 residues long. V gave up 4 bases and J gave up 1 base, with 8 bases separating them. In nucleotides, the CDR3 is TGTGCCAGCAGCCTGGACACGAACACTGAAGCTTTCTTT. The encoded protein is CASSLDTNTEAFF.

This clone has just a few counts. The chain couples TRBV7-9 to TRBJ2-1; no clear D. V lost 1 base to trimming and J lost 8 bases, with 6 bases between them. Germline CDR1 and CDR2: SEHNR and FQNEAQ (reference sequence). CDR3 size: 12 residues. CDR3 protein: CASSLERDEQFF. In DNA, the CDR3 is TGTGCCAGCAGCTTAGAGAGAGATGAGCAGTTCTTC. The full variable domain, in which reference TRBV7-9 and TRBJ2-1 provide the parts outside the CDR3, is DTGVSQNPRHKITKRGQNVTFRCDPISEHNRLYWYRQTLGQGPEFLTYFQNEAQLEKSRLLSDRFSAERPKGSFSTLEIQRTEQGDSAMYLCASSLERDEQFFGPGTRLTVL.

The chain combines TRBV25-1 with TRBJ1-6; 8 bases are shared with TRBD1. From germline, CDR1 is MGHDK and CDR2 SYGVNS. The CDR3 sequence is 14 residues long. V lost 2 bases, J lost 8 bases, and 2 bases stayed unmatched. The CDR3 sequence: CASSEPGGYSPLHF. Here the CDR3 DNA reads TGTGCCAGCAGTGAACCAGGGGGCTATTCACCCCTCCACTTT.

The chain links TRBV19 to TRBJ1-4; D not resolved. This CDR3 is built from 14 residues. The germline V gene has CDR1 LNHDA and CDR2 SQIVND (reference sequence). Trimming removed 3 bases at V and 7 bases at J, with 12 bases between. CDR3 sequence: CASSIRLTGEKLFF. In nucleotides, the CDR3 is TGTGCCAGTAGTATCCGCCTCACGGGTGAAAAACTGTTTTTT. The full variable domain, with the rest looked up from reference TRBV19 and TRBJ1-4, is DGGITQSPKYLFRKEGQNVTLSCEQNLNHDAMYWYRQDPGQGLRLIYYSQIVNDFQKGDIAEGYSVSREKKESFPLTVTSAQKNPTAFYLCASSIRLTGEKLFFGSGTQLSVL.

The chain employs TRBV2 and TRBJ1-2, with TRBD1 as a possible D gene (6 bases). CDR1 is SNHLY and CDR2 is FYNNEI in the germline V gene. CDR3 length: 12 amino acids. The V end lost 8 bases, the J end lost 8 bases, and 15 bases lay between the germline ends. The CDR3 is CASAEQGFGYTF. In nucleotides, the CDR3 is TGTGCCAGCGCAGAACAGGGATTCGGCTACACCTTC. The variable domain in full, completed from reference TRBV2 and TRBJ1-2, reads EPEVTQTPSHQVTQMGQEVILRCVPISNHLYFYWYRQILGQKVEFLVSFYNNEISEKSEIFDDQFSVERPDGSNFTLKIRSTKLEDSAMYFCASAEQGFGYTFGSGTRLTVV.

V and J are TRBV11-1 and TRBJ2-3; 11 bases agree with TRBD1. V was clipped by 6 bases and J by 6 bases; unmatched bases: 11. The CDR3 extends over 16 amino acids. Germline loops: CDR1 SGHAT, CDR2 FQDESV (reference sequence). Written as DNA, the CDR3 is TGTGCCAGCAGTCCACCACCGAGGACAGGGGGCGATACGCAGTATTTT. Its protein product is CASSPPPRTGGDTQYF.

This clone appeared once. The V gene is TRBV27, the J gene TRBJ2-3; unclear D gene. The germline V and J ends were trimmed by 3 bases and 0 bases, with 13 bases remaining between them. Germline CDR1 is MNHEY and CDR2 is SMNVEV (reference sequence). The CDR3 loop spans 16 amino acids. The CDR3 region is CASSLRDWYSTDTQYF. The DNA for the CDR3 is TGTGCCAGCAGTTTGAGAGATTGGTACAGCACAGATACGCAGTATTTT.